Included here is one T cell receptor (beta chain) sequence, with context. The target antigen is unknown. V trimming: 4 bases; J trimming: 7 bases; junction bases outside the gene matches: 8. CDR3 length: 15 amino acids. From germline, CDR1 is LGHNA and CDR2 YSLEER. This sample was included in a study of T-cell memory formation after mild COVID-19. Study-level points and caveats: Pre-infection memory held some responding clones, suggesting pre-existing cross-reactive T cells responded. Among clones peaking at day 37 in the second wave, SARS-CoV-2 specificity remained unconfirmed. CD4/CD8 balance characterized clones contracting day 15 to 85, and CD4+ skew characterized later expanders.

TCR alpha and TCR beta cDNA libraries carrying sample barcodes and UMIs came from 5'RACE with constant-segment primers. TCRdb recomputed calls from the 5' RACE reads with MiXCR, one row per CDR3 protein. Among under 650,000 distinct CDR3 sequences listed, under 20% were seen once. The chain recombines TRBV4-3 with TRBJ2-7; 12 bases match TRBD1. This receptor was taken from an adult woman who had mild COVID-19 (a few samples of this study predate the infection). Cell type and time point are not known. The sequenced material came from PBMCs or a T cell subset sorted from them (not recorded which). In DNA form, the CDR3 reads TGCGCCAGCAGCCGAGACAGGGACAGGGGGCGAGAGCAGTACTTC. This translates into CASSRDRDRGREQYF.